The 19 T cell receptor beta chains listed next were all sequenced from one sample in a study of blood T cell repertoires in COVID-19. Clones were sequenced by immunoSEQ multiplex PCR, and TCRdb holds only the in-frame ones, with some missing. The table lists some 60,000 clones, 80% to 85% of them singletons. Material: peripheral blood. These TCRs come from a human donor in a cohort sampled during active COVID-19.

The rearrangement uses TRBV5-1 and TRBJ1-5, with 10 bases that match TRBD1. In germline, CDR1 is SGHRS, CDR2 YFSETQ. CDR3 length: 15 residues. The V and J ends lost 5 bases and 4 bases, in that order; junction bases with no gene match: 6. CDR3 sequence reads: CASRTGQGRNQPQHF. DNA for the CDR3: TGCGCCAGCAGAACGGGACAGGGGAGGAATCAGCCCCAGCATTTT.

J is TRBJ1-1 and V is TRBV5-4, with D perhaps matching TRBD1 (6 bases). Germline CDR1 is SGHNT and CDR2 is YYREEE (reference sequence). The CDR3 is 13 residues long. The V and J ends lost 2 bases and 2 bases respectively, with 7 bases between them. CDR3 DNA sequence: TGTGCCAGCAGCTTACAGGGAAACACTGAAGCTTTCTTT. This gives the protein CASSLQGNTEAFF.

The gene calls are TRBV9 and TRBJ2-2; D may be TRBD2 (6 bases). V lost 4 bases, J lost 1 base, and 14 bases lay in between. The CDR3 extends over 16 amino acids. CDR1 and CDR2 from the germline V gene are SGDLS and YYNGEE. The CDR3 spells CASSPPARGNTGELFF. The DNA for the CDR3 is TGTGCCAGCAGCCCCCCCGCGCGGGGGAACACCGGGGAGCTGTTTTTT. Full variable domain (remainder filled in from reference TRBV9 and TRBJ2-2): DSGVTQTPKHLITATGQRVTLRCSPRSGDLSVYWYQQSLDQGLQFLIQYYNGEERAKGNILERFSAQQFPDLHSELNLSSLELGDSALYFCASSPPARGNTGELFFGEGSRLTVL.

This clone came up once. The gene calls are TRBV11-2 and TRBJ2-1, with 9 nucleotides matching TRBD2. Germline lookup yields CDR1 SGHAT and CDR2 FQNNGV. V lost 8 bases and J lost 10; bases outside the gene matches: 12. This CDR3 has 14 residues. CDR3 DNA sequence: TGTGCCAGCCTCCGTCTAGCGGGGCGTGGGGAGCAGTTCTTC. Translated: CASLRLAGRGEQFF.

The chain joins TRBV12-3 or TRBV12-4 to TRBJ1-6; D is unclear. This CDR3 comprises 13 residues. Between the trimmed V and J ends, which lost 6 bases and 7 bases, there was a span of 10 bases. This CDR3 reads CASRPGGNSPLHF. CDR3 bases: TGTGCCAGCAGGCCGGGAGGGAATTCACCCCTCCACTTT.

The genes are TRBV11-2 and TRBJ2-2; D gene uncertain. The V gene lost 6 bases and the J gene lost 8 bases, with 13 bases spanning the gap. The CDR3 spans 13 residues. Per germline, CDR1 SGHAT and CDR2 FQNNGV. The DNA for the CDR3 is TGTGCCAGCAGTAAAAGCTTCGTTGGGGAGCTGTTTTTT. Protein sequence: CASSKSFVGELFF. The full variable domain, rest sourced from reference TRBV11-2 and TRBJ2-2, is EAGVAQSPRYKIIEKRQSVAFWCNPISGHATLYWYQQILGQGPKLLIQFQNNGVVDDSQLPKDRFSAERLKGVDSTLKIQPAKLEDSAVYLCASSKSFVGELFFGEGSRLTVL.

The genes are TRBV7-6 and TRBJ2-3, with D unclear. The V and J ends lost 8 bases and 4 bases respectively, with 10 bases between them. Germline lookup yields CDR1 SGHVS and CDR2 FNYEAQ. This CDR3 spans 12 amino acids. CDR3 sequence reads: CASAGSADTQYF. In nucleotides, the CDR3 is TGTGCCAGCGCCGGGTCCGCAGATACGCAGTATTTT. Together with reference TRBV7-6 and TRBJ2-3, the CDR3 gives the full variable domain: GAGVSQSPRYKVTKRGQDVALRCDPISGHVSLYWYRQALGQGPEFLTYFNYEAQQDKSGLPNDRFSAERPEGSISTLTIQRTEQRDSAMYRCASAGSADTQYFGPGTRLTVL.

The V gene is TRBV6-6, the J gene TRBJ2-7; D is uncertain. Trimming left V 6 bases short and J 3 bases short, with 9 bases between. CDR3 length: 12 amino acids. The V gene's germline CDR1 is MNHNY and CDR2 SVGAGI (reference sequence). For the CDR3, the DNA is TGTGCCAGCAGCAATCATGTCTACGAGCAGTACTTC. It encodes CASSNHVYEQYF.

CDR3 coding DNA: TGTGCCAGCAGCTTGCGGGGGGGGGACAATGAGCAGTTCTTC. Translating it yields CASSLRGGDNEQFF. The rearrangement links TRBV5-4 to TRBJ2-1, with 8 bases lining up with TRBD2. The ends lost 1 base at V and 5 bases at J; junction bases unmatched: 2. This CDR3 has 14 residues. Germline V gene lookup returns CDR1 SGHNT and CDR2 YYREEE (reference sequence).

This rearrangement joins TRBV14 to TRBJ2-5; 9 nucleotides line up with TRBD1. The ends lost 2 bases at V and 2 bases at J; junction bases unmatched: 6. CDR1 SGHDN and CDR2 FVKESK come from the germline V gene. The CDR3 is 16 residues long. CDR3 region: CASSQFTGGRQETQYF. CDR3 bases: TGTGCCAGCAGCCAATTTACAGGGGGCCGGCAAGAGACCCAGTACTTC.

This chain links TRBV5-1 with TRBJ2-2; 7 bases are a match to TRBD2. The V gene end was trimmed by 4 bases and the J gene end by 2 bases; junction bases not matched to a gene: 8. CDR1 is SGHRS, CDR2 YFSETQ, per germline. This CDR3 comprises 16 residues. As DNA, the CDR3 is TGCGCCAGCAGCACCAGGTCGGGGGGAAACACCGGGGAGCTGTTTTTT. Encoded protein: CASSTRSGGNTGELFF.

This chain links TRBV5-6 with TRBJ2-7; tentative D call: TRBD1 (5 bases). The CDR3 is made up of 15 amino acids. Germline assignment: CDR1 SGHDT and CDR2 YYEEEE. Trimming took off 0 bases at V and 2 bases at J, with 12 bases between the two ends. This CDR3 is CASSLGTLATYEQYV. CDR3 nucleotide sequence: TGTGCCAGCAGCTTGGGGACACTTGCCACCTACGAGCAGTACGTC.

This chain links TRBV3-1 (or the pseudogene TRBV3-2) with TRBJ1-3, with D tentatively TRBD1 (5 bases). The CDR3 is 16 residues long. Trimming took 1 base from V and 2 from J, leaving 12 bases between them. Germline lookup yields CDR1 LGHDT and CDR2 YNNKEL (reference sequence). Here the CDR3 DNA reads TGTGCCAGCAGCCAAGCCCGGGGGTTGACTGGAAACACCATATATTTT. This codes for CASSQARGLTGNTIYF.

The chain carries TRBV3-1 (or the pseudogene TRBV3-2) and TRBJ2-1, with 8 bases aligning to TRBD2. The J segment lost 9 bases and the V segment lost 4 bases, leaving 14 bases of the junction unmatched. Germline loops: CDR1 LGHDT, CDR2 YNNKEL (reference sequence). This CDR3 has 16 residues. CDR3: CASSRLIRGGRGEQFF. As DNA, the CDR3 is TGTGCCAGCAGCCGCCTAATCCGGGGGGGCCGGGGTGAGCAGTTCTTC.

The chain uses TRBV12-3 or TRBV12-4 and TRBJ1-2, with 7 bases aligning to TRBD1. V lost 5 bases and J lost 4; bases outside the gene matches: 4. CDR3 length: 13 residues. Here the CDR3 reads CASSTGQTYGYTF. For the CDR3, the DNA is TGTGCCAGCAGTACGGGACAGACCTATGGCTACACCTTC.

This clone has at least ten counts. The chain links TRBV7-9 to TRBJ2-1; D call uncertain. The germline V gene has CDR1 SEHNR and CDR2 FQNEAQ (reference sequence). The CDR3 is made up of 14 amino acids. V was shortened by 3 bases and J by 4 bases, with 10 bases between the two germline ends. CDR3 sequence reads: CASSFSRRYNEQFF. The CDR3 DNA is TGTGCCAGCAGCTTTTCACGGAGATACAATGAGCAGTTCTTC.

This chain uses TRBV14 with TRBJ1-2; the D is unclear. Deletions cut 1 base from V and 1 base from J, with 16 bases between. The CDR3 spans 17 residues. Germline CDR1 reads SGHDN; CDR2 reads FVKESK. DNA for the CDR3: TGTGCCAGCAGCCAAGTGAGGAGCACCACCGGTAACTATGGCTACACCTTC. It specifies CASSQVRSTTGNYGYTF.

This clone appeared once. The chain recombines TRBV3-1 (or the pseudogene TRBV3-2) with TRBJ2-7; TRBD1 matches 9 bases. V shed 0 bases and J 5 bases; nucleotides not matched to a gene: 8. This CDR3 is built from 16 residues. The germline gives CDR1 LGHDT, CDR2 YNNKEL (reference sequence). CDR3 in DNA: TGTGCCAGCAGCCAAGACCCCGGGACAGGGATGAACGAGCAGTACTTC. Its protein product is CASSQDPGTGMNEQYF.

The gene calls are TRBV7-9 and TRBJ2-5; 7 bases map to TRBD2. Trimming at V came to 0 bases and at J to 2 bases, leaving 0 bases not matched to a gene. CDR1 SEHNR and CDR2 FQNEAQ come from the germline V gene (reference sequence). This CDR3 has 14 residues. CDR3 in DNA: TGTGCCAGCAGCTTAGCGGGGGGGCAAGAGACCCAGTACTTC. Encoded protein: CASSLAGGQETQYF. The complete variable domain, with remaining parts taken from reference TRBV7-9 and TRBJ2-5, reads DTGVSQNPRHKITKRGQNVTFRCDPISEHNRLYWYRQTLGQGPEFLTYFQNEAQLEKSRLLSDRFSAERPKGSFSTLEIQRTEQGDSAMYLCASSLAGGQETQYFGPGTRLLVL.